The T cell receptor (beta chain) described here comes from a study of cytomegalovirus exposure and HLA in healthy donors. Worth noting for this clone: What it recognizes is unknown.

It was with 60 Vbeta and 13 Jbeta primers that the PCR ran. Clones were read by immunoSEQ multiplex PCR, and TCRdb kept only the in-frame ones, dropping some. The sample records 35,000 to 50,000 clones, roughly 80% being singletons. Study-level findings and limits: A later analysis linked a missense variant in DCLRE1C to the trimming of TCR beta V and J genes. The classifier, whose performance was assessed in both the original and validation cohorts, reportedly diagnosed cytomegalovirus status with high specificity and sensitivity.

Germline CDR1 SGDLS, CDR2 YYNGEE. V was cut by 0 bases and J by 0 bases, with 10 bases left in between. CDR3 length: 16 amino acids. This TCR derives from a man aged 45-65 years in good health and CMV-seronegative. The sequencing input was PBMCs. This chain uses TRBV9 with TRBJ2-1, with a possible D match to TRBD2 (6 bases). CDR3 nucleotide sequence: TGTGCCAGCAGCGTAGTGCGGGATAGCTCCTACAATGAGCAGTTCTTC. The encoded protein is CASSVVRDSSYNEQFF.